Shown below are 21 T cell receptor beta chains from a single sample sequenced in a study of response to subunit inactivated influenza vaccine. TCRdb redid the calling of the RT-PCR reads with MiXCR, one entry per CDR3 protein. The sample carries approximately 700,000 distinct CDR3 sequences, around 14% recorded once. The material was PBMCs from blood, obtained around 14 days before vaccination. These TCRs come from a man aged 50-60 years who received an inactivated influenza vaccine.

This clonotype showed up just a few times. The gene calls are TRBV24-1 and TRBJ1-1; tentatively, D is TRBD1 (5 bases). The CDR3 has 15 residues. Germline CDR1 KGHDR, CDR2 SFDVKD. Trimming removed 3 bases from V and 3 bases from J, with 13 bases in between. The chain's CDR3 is CATSDARGADTEAFF. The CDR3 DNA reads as TGTGCCACCAGTGATGCCCGCGGGGCGGACACTGAAGCTTTCTTT.

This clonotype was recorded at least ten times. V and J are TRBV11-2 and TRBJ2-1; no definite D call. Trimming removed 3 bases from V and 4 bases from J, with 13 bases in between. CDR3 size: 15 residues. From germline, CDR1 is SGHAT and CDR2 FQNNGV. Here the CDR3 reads CASSFLGFSYNEQFF. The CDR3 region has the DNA TGTGCCAGCAGCTTTCTGGGGTTCTCTTACAATGAGCAGTTCTTC. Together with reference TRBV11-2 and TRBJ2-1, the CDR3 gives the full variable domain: EAGVAQSPRYKIIEKRQSVAFWCNPISGHATLYWYQQILGQGPKLLIQFQNNGVVDDSQLPKDRFSAERLKGVDSTLKIQPAKLEDSAVYLCASSFLGFSYNEQFFGPGTRLTVL.

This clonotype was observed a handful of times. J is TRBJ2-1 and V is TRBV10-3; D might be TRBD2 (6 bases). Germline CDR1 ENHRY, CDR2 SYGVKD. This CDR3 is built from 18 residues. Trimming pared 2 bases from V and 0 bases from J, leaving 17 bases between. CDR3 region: CAISETYYGTSSYNEQFF. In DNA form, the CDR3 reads TGTGCCATCAGTGAGACCTACTACGGGACTTCCTCCTACAATGAGCAGTTCTTC.

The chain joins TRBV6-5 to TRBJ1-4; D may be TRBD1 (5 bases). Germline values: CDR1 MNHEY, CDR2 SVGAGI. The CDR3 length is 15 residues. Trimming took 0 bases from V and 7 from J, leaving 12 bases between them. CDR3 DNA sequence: TGTGCCAGCAGTTACTCTTATCTTGGGGGTGAAAAACTGTTTTTT. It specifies CASSYSYLGGEKLFF.

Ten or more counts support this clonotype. The CDR3 nucleotides read TGTGCCAGCAGACCGGGACAGGGGGCCAACGAGCAGTACTTC. It translates to CASRPGQGANEQYF. The chain is built from TRBV28 and TRBJ2-7, with TRBD1 identical over 12 bases. This CDR3 region has 14 residues. Unmatched junction bases numbered 5, after V lost 6 bases and J lost 5 bases. CDR1 is MDHEN, CDR2 SYDVKM, per germline. The entire variable domain, with the rest obtained from reference TRBV28 and TRBJ2-7, is as follows: DVKVTQSSRYLVKRTGEKVFLECVQDMDHENMFWYRQDPGLGLRLIYFSYDVKMKEKGDIPEGYSVSREKKERFSLILESASTNQTSMYLCASRPGQGANEQYFGPGTRLTVT.

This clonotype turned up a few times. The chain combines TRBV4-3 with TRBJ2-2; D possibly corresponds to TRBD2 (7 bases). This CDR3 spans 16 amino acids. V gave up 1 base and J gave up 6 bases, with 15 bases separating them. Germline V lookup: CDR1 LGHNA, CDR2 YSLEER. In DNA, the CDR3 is TGCGCCAGCAGCCAAGTCCGCGGGGGCGGGGCCGGGGAGCTGTTTTTT. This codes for CASSQVRGGGAGELFF.

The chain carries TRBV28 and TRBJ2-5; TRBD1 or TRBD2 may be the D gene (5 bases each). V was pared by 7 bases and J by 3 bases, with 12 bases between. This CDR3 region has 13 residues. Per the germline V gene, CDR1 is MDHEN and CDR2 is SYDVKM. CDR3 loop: CASNEWGKETQYF. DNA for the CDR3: TGTGCCAGCAATGAGTGGGGGAAAGAGACCCAGTACTTC.

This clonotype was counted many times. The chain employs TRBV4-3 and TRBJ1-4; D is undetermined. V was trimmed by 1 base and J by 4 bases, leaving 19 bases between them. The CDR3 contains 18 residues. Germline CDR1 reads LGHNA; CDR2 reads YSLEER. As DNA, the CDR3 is TGCGCCAGCAGCCAAGTGGCTTCCGTCGGAGGCCGTAATGAAAAACTGTTTTTT. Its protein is CASSQVASVGGRNEKLFF.

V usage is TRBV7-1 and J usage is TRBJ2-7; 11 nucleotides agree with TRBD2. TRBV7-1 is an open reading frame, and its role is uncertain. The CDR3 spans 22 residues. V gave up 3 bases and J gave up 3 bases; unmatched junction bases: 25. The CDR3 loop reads CASSSPAAFTGMTSGTNYEQYF. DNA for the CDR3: TGTGCCAGCAGCTCCCCGGCGGCGTTTACAGGGATGACTAGCGGGACGAACTACGAGCAGTACTTC.

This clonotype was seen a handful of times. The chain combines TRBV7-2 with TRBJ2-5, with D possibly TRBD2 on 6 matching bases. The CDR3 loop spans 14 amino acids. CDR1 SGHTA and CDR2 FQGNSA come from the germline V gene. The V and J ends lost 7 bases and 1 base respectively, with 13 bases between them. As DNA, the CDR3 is TGTGCCAGCACCATGTTCGGGGGCCAAGAGACCCAGTACTTC. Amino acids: CASTMFGGQETQYF. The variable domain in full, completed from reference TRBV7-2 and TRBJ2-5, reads GAGVSQSPSNKVTEKGKDVELRCDPISGHTALYWYRQSLGQGLEFLIYFQGNSAPDKSGLPSDRFSAERTGGSVSTLTIQRTQQEDSAVYLCASTMFGGQETQYFGPGTRLLVL.

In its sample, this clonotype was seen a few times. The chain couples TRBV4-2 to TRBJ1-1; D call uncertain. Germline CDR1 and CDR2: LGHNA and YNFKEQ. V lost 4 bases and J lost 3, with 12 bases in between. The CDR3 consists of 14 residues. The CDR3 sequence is CASSPGIGDTEAFF. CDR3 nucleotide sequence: TGTGCCAGCAGCCCTGGTATCGGGGACACTGAAGCTTTCTTT.

The CDR3 DNA sequence: TGTGCCAGCAGCGTAGGAGTGGGTAGCTTGAACACCGGGGAGCTGTTTTTT. It is translated as CASSVGVGSLNTGELFF. J is TRBJ2-2 and V is TRBV9, with D unclear. This CDR3 contains 17 residues. V dropped 0 bases and J dropped 1 base, with 13 bases sitting between them. Germline-derived CDR1 and CDR2 are SGDLS and YYNGEE.

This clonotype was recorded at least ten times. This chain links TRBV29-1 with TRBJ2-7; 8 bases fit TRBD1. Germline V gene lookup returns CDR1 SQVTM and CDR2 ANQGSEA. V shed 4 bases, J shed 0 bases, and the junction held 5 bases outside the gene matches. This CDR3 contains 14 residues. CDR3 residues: CSVVDRVNSYEQYF. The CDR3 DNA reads TGCAGCGTTGTGGACAGGGTGAACTCCTACGAGCAGTACTTC.

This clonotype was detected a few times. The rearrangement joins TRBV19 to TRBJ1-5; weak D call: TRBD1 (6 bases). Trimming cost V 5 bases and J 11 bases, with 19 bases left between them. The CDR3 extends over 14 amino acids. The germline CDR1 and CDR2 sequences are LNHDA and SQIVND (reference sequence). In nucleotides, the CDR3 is TGTGCCAGTAGTTCTTTGGAGGGGAAGGGGGCCCAGCATTTT. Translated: CASSSLEGKGAQHF. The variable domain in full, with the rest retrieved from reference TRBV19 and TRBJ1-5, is DGGITQSPKYLFRKEGQNVTLSCEQNLNHDAMYWYRQDPGQGLRLIYYSQIVNDFQKGDIAEGYSVSREKKESFPLTVTSAQKNPTAFYLCASSSLEGKGAQHFGDGTRLSIL.

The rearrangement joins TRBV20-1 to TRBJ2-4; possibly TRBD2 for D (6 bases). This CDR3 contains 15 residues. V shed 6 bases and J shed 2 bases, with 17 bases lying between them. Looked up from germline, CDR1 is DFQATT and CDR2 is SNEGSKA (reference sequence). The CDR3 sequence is CSAPVPGDPKNIQYF. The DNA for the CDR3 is TGCAGTGCCCCTGTGCCGGGGGACCCCAAAAACATTCAGTACTTC.

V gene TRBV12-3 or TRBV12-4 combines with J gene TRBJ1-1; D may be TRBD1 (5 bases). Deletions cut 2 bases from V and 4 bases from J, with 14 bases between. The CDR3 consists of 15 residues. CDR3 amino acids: CASSLSWGLGTEAFF. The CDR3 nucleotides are TGTGCCAGCAGTTTATCTTGGGGGTTGGGCACTGAAGCTTTCTTT.

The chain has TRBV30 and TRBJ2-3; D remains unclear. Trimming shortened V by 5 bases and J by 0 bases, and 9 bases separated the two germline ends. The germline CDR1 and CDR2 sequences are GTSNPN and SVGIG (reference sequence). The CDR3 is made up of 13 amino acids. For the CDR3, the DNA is TGTGCCTGGGCAGAGCCAAGCACAGATACGCAGTATTTT. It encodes CAWAEPSTDTQYF.

Here the CDR3 reads CASSLGGLPEQFF. The CDR3 DNA reads as TGTGCCAGCAGCTTAGGAGGACTACCCGAGCAGTTCTTC. The genes are TRBV7-9 and TRBJ2-1; maybe TRBD2 (6 bases). Germline CDR1 is SEHNR and CDR2 is FQNEAQ (reference sequence). The length of the CDR3 is 13 residues. V was trimmed by 1 base and J by 10 bases, leaving 11 bases between them.

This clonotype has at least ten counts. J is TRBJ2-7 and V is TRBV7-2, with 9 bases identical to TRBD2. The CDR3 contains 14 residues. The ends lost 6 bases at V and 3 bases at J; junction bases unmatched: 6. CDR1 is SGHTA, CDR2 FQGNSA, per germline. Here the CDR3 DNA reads TGTGCCAGCAGGGAGCGGGAGGAAAGCTACGAGCAGTACTTC. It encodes CASREREESYEQYF.

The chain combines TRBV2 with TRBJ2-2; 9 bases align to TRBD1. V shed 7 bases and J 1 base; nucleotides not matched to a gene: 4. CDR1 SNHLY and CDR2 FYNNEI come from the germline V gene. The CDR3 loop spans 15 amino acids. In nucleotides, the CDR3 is TGTGCCAGCAATCCGGGACAGGGGAACACCGGGGAGCTGTTTTTT. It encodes CASNPGQGNTGELFF.

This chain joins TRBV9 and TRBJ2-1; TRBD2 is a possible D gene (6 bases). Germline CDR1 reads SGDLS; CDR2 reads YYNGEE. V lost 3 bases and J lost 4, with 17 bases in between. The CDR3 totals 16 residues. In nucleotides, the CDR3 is TGTGCCAGCAGCGAACGGGCCGGGACTGGGTACAATGAGCAGTTCTTC. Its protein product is CASSERAGTGYNEQFF.